These T cell receptor beta chains were read from a single sample in a study of blood T cell repertoires in COVID-19. Using immunoSEQ multiplex PCR, the repertoire was profiled, and TCRdb retains in-frame clones only, with some absent. The sample has around 270,000 clones, around four fifths seen once. Input material: peripheral blood. Every receptor here comes from a man in his 60s with acute or convalescent COVID-19. The CDR3 runs from the conserved cysteine through the conserved F or W.

V gene	J gene	CDR3 protein
TRBV5-5	TRBJ1-5	CASSLVGGQPQHF
TRBV25-1	TRBJ2-7	CASSPLQGWTYEQYF
TRBV5-1	TRBJ1-4	CASSLGQGKNEKLFF
TRBV24-1	TRBJ2-2	CATSDPPGTGGHTGELFF
TRBV28	TRBJ2-4	CASSPPGGVDIQYF
TRBV5-1	TRBJ2-1	CASSPRSGGGNEQFF
TRBV21-1	TRBJ2-5	CASSKAPLGLARRDLYQETQYF
TRBV29-1	TRBJ1-4	CGGPFNEKLFF
TRBV2	TRBJ1-5	CASSGTGPGVGQPQHF
TRBV5-4	TRBJ1-6	CASSKDRVSSPLHF
TRBV4-1	TRBJ2-2	CASRGGAAGLDTGELFF
TRBV5-8	TRBJ1-5	CASSLEDERPSTSNQPQHF
TRBV5-1	TRBJ2-5	CASSLAGGRVETQYF
TRBV5-1	TRBJ1-4	CASSLGGDYEKLFF
TRBV7-3	TRBJ2-6	CASSLGHSGANVLTF
TRBV19	TRBJ2-7	CASSISPSGMYEQYF
TRBV14	TRBJ2-2	CASSLTGEAGELFF
TRBV2	TRBJ1-2	CASSEPTQREGPTSVANYGYTF
TRBV12-3/TRBV12-4	TRBJ2-2	CASSPRVGELFF
TRBV10-1	TRBJ2-1	CASSEGGLAGGLYNEQFF
TRBV2	TRBJ2-7	CASSLTSGGSYEQYF
TRBV9	TRBJ1-1	CASSSQGLLDTEAFF
TRBV11-3	TRBJ2-6	CASSLGTGLSGANVLTF
TRBV4-1	TRBJ2-1	CASSQAAEVMTSGRALLFF
TRBV6-6	TRBJ2-1	CASSLDSSYNEQFF
TRBV14	TRBJ1-1	CASSPQGYTEAFF
TRBV7-8	TRBJ2-5	CASSFPYSSGGQETQYF
TRBV4-1	TRBJ2-7	CASSLRTLSSGGAYEQYF
TRBV15	TRBJ2-3	CATSRDLGSGGTDTQYF
TRBV28	TRBJ2-3	CASSRGTRIMGTQYF
TRBV12-3/TRBV12-4	TRBJ1-1	CASSRDTEAFF
TRBV27	TRBJ2-5	CASSLSGLTGETQYF
TRBV7-9	TRBJ1-4	CASSFMEKLFF
TRBV9	TRBJ1-3	CASSVGSHDIDRGLENTIYF
TRBV4-1	TRBJ2-4	CASSQAKGLAGGLAKNIQYF
TRBV12-5	TRBJ2-7	CASGWGDYEQYF
TRBV30	TRBJ1-5	CAWTSRSSSGYQPQHF
TRBV10-3	TRBJ2-7	CAISEYKEQYF
TRBV5-4	TRBJ2-2	CASRPTSGSGTGELFF
TRBV10-2	TRBJ1-1	CASGQGVNTEAFF
TRBV6-2/TRBV6-3	TRBJ1-2	CASSSHRGQDGYTF
TRBV28	TRBJ2-6	CASSQRGTSVSGANVLTF
TRBV29-1	TRBJ1-2	CSAGTGGDGYTF
TRBV11-2	TRBJ2-2	CASSLEGRLFANTGELFF
TRBV25-1	TRBJ2-7	CASSNTYEQYF
TRBV3-1/TRBV3-2	TRBJ1-1	CASSQRGGVEAFF
TRBV3-1/TRBV3-2	TRBJ2-2	CASSQPGGKELFF
TRBV5-4	TRBJ1-2	CASSSAGQGDYGYTF
TRBV5-6	TRBJ1-5	CASSLRGTSNQPQHF
TRBV28	TRBJ1-5	CASSLGSYLLGMGAQHF
TRBV7-2	TRBJ2-3	CASSSRDYSTDTQYF
TRBV4-3	TRBJ2-1	CASSPRTSRNEQFF
TRBV4-1	TRBJ2-3	CASSLSPAGGRTDTQYF
TRBV5-1	TRBJ1-5	CASSRGGDQPQHF
TRBV5-6	TRBJ2-3	CASSENTGQGALSTDTQYF
TRBV3-1/TRBV3-2	TRBJ2-1	CASSQGSGTSFGNEQFF
TRBV18	TRBJ2-7	CASSPLGPAGSSYEQYF
TRBV18	TRBJ2-7	CASSPSSYEQYF
TRBV20-1	TRBJ2-3	CSASTGRGRTDTQYF
TRBV30	TRBJ1-1	CAGRLGHTEAFF